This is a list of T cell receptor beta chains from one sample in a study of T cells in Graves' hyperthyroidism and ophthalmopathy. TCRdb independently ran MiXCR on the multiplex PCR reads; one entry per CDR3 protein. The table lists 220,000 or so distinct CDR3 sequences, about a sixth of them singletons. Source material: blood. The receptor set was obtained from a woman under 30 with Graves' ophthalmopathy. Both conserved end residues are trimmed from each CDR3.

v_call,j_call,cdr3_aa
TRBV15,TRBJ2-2,ATSRMTGGGGGELF
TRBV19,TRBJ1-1,ASIKSWETEAF
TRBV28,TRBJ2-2,ASSTTGVWWELF
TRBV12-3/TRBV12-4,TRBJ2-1,ASSLWTSGDDNEQF
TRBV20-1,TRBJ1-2,SAYRVVSYGYT
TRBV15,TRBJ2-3,ATSTASTDTQY
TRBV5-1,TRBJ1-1,ASSYRDGIEAF
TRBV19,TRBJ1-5,ASKYGYGNQPQH
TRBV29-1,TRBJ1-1,SVTGGPEAF
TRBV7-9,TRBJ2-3,ASSLVRASRRDTQY
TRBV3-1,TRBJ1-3,ASSQGTSNSGNTIY
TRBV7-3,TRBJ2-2,ASSLQGGSTGELF
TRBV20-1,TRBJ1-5,SARGGSTNNQPQH
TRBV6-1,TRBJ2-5,ASRKGRQETQY
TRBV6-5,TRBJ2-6,ASTYGQGSGANVLT
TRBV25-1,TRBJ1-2,ASSDWGRGYGYT
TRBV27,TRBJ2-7,ASRGGYEQY
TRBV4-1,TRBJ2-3,TSSQDRGGGVADTQY
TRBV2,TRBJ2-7,ASSLDRDHEQY
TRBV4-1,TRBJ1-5,ASSGGSGPGSNQPQH
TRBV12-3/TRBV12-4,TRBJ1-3,ASSRRGGNTIY
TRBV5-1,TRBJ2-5,ASSLMLAGGQETQY
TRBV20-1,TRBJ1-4,SAAGPYGVNEKLF
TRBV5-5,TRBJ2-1,ASSLVPTREQF
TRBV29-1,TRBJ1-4,SAQGQGDEKLF
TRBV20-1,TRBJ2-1,SPIGVTYNEQF
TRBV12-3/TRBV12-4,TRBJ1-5,ASSLGPQPQH
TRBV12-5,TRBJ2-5,ASGLASGTGGETQY
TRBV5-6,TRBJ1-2,ASSRGLDYGYT
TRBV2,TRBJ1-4,ASSAGQPSLNEKLF
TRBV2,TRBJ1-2,ASRQGYGYT
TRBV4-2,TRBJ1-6,ASSQVSRDSPLH
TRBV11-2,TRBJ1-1,ASSLVLGTEAF
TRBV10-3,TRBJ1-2,AIGGTSHGYT
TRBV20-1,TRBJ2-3,SSAGDTQY
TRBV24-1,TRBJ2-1,ATSDPNEQF
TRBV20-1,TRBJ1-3,SARGPGSAGNTIY
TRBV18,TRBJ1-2,ASSPGTSDGYT
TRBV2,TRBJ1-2,ASSEYLQGAKNYGYT
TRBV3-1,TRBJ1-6,ASSLSATEHSPLH
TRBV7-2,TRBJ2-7,ASSSQGTPYEQY
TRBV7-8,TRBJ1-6,ASSLVNSPLH
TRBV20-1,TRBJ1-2,SAQMGTEAYGYT
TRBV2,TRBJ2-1,ASTDRGRRNEQF
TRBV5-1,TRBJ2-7,ASSLASAPGYEQY
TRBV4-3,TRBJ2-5,ASSRSYGPLQETQY
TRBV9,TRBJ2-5,ASSVGSGGQETQY
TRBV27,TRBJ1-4,ASSWAGEGEKLF
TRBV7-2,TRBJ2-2,ASSYPGLAGGPAGELF
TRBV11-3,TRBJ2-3,ASSFRTTQTSTDTQY
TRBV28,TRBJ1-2,ASSLARTGNFYGYT
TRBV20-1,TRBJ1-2,SAPIWAKPNYGYT
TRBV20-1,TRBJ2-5,SARRLAGARETQY
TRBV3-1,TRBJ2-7,ASSLLPGQSSYEQY
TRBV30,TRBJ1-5,AWGQGSNQPQH
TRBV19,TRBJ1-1,ASSIGGGPNTEAF
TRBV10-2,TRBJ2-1,ASSVSSQGLGYNEQF